Following are 29 T cell receptor beta chains from one sample sequenced in a study of HIV-infected patients and healthy controls. cDNA was made from about 510 ng RNA using alpha and beta constant primers. Using multiplexing indices, alpha and beta chain libraries were generated apart by chain-specific third strand synthesis. MiXCR, applied by TCRdb to the 5' RACE reads, yields one record per CDR3 protein. The sample lists 18,000 or so distinct CDR3 sequences; around 8.2% were seen once. No cell fractionation was done, so the repertoire covers all unsorted peripheral blood T cells. The material sequenced was blood. Every receptor here comes from an adult in good health.

The table lists this clonotype with a count of one. The rearrangement joins TRBV28 to TRBJ2-1; TRBD2 matches 11 bases. There are 14 residues in the CDR3. V was clipped by 7 bases and J by 9 bases; unmatched bases: 8. Germline assignment: CDR1 MDHEN and CDR2 SYDVKM. Written as DNA, the CDR3 is TGTGCCAGCATTGGTAGCGGGAGGGCCGCTGAGCAGTTCTTC. Translating it yields CASIGSGRAAEQFF. Complete variable domain (other parts from reference TRBV28 and TRBJ2-1): DVKVTQSSRYLVKRTGEKVFLECVQDMDHENMFWYRQDPGLGLRLIYFSYDVKMKEKGDIPEGYSVSREKKERFSLILESASTNQTSMYLCASIGSGRAAEQFFGPGTRLTVL.

This clonotype has a count of ten or more. The rearrangement joins TRBV28 to TRBJ2-4, with 11 bases that match TRBD1. CDR3 length: 18 residues. Per the germline V gene, CDR1 is MDHEN and CDR2 is SYDVKM. Trimming removed 6 bases from V and 0 bases from J; junction bases left unmatched: 10. In DNA form, the CDR3 reads TGTGCCAGCAGCCCTGGGACAGGGGGGCTACTAGCCAAAAACATTCAGTACTTC. This sequence encodes CASSPGTGGLLAKNIQYF.

This clonotype was seen more than once but under ten times. V is TRBV6-5 and J is TRBJ2-2, with 8 bases lining up with TRBD1. This CDR3 region has 14 residues. V gave up 8 bases and J gave up 7 bases; unmatched junction bases: 9. Germline V gene data show CDR1 as MNHEY and CDR2 as SVGAGI. The CDR3 reads CASQGTGLGGELFF. The CDR3, as DNA: TGTGCCAGCCAAGGGACAGGCTTGGGCGGGGAGCTGTTTTTT.

This clonotype appeared many times. This chain connects TRBV3-1 to TRBJ2-1; D uncertain. This CDR3 comprises 14 residues. Trimming pared 4 bases from V and 8 bases from J, leaving 15 bases between. Looked up from germline, CDR1 is LGHDT and CDR2 is YNNKEL (reference sequence). The CDR3 region is CASSPTPLEDEQFF. The CDR3 nucleotides are TGTGCCAGCAGCCCTACCCCCCTTGAGGATGAGCAGTTCTTC.

This clonotype was found many times. J is TRBJ2-1 and V is TRBV10-3, with TRBD1 matching 8 bases. The germline V gene has CDR1 ENHRY and CDR2 SYGVKD. The V gene end was trimmed by 6 bases and the J gene end by 0 bases; junction bases not matched to a gene: 4. The length of the CDR3 is 15 residues. The CDR3 loop reads CAISLDRGSYNEQFF. CDR3 in DNA: TGTGCCATCAGCCTAGACAGGGGCTCCTACAATGAGCAGTTCTTC.

CDR3 coding DNA: TGTGCCAGCAGTTTCTATGGAAACACCATATATTTT. Protein product: CASSFYGNTIYF. The V and J genes are TRBV28 and TRBJ1-3; D not certain. V was clipped by 3 bases and J by 3 bases, with 3 bases between them. The germline gives CDR1 MDHEN, CDR2 SYDVKM. This CDR3 comprises 12 residues.

The chain has TRBV4-1 and TRBJ2-7; 9 bases are a match to TRBD2. J was trimmed by 2 bases and V by 0 bases; bases with no gene match: 8. The CDR3 is 17 amino acids. Germline lookup yields CDR1 MGHRA and CDR2 YSYEKL. DNA for the CDR3: TGCGCCAGCAGCCAAGAACGAAGCCGCGGGAGGGCCTACGAGCAGTACTTC. The encoded protein is CASSQERSRGRAYEQYF.

This clonotype was observed a handful of times. An end of the junction differs from the germline gene, which may be a read error. This chain links TRBV9 with TRBJ2-2, with D maybe TRBD1 (5 bases). Looked up from germline, CDR1 is SGDLS and CDR2 is YYNGEE. The CDR3 sequence is 15 residues long. Written as DNA, the CDR3 is TGTGCCAGCAGCGTAGGGGGCCTGAACGCCGGGGAGCTGTTTTTT. The encoded protein is CASSVGGLNAGELFF.

The table lists this clonotype with many counts. The V gene is TRBV7-9, the J gene TRBJ2-1; D remains unclear. CDR1 and CDR2 from the germline V gene are SEHNR and FQNEAQ (reference sequence). CDR3 length equals 18 residues. Trimming shortened V by 8 bases and J by 2 bases, and 25 bases separated the two germline ends. This chain's CDR3 is CASRPAPSAATPYNEQFF. The CDR3 DNA sequence: TGTGCCAGCCGACCCGCGCCGTCGGCAGCGACCCCCTACAATGAGCAGTTCTTC. The full variable domain, in which reference TRBV7-9 and TRBJ2-1 provide the parts outside the CDR3, is DTGVSQNPRHKITKRGQNVTFRCDPISEHNRLYWYRQTLGQGPEFLTYFQNEAQLEKSRLLSDRFSAERPKGSFSTLEIQRTEQGDSAMYLCASRPAPSAATPYNEQFFGPGTRLTVL.

This clonotype occurred many times. The genes are TRBV19 and TRBJ2-4, with a tentative D call TRBD1 (5 bases). Germline V gives CDR1 LNHDA, CDR2 SQIVND (reference sequence). The length of the CDR3 is 15 residues. Trimming pared 5 bases from V and 2 bases from J, leaving 13 bases between. This chain's CDR3 is CASSQGMGSKNIQYF. In nucleotides, the CDR3 is TGTGCCAGTAGTCAGGGTATGGGGTCCAAAAACATTCAGTACTTC. Looking up the rest from reference TRBV19 and TRBJ2-4 gives the full variable domain: DGGITQSPKYLFRKEGQNVTLSCEQNLNHDAMYWYRQDPGQGLRLIYYSQIVNDFQKGDIAEGYSVSREKKESFPLTVTSAQKNPTAFYLCASSQGMGSKNIQYFGAGTRLSVL.

By share, this clonotype counts as medium-sized (0.01 to 0.1%). The chain couples TRBV6-5 to TRBJ2-6; D might be TRBD1 (5 bases). This CDR3 is 15 amino acids long. V was shortened by 6 bases and J by 0 bases, with 9 bases between the two germline ends. CDR1 and CDR2 from the germline V gene are MNHEY and SVGAGI. CDR3 sequence (DNA): TGTGCCAGCAGCTACAGGAGCTCTGGGGCCAACGTCCTGACTTTC. Protein: CASSYRSSGANVLTF.

This sequence joins TRBV19 and TRBJ2-7; 10 bases are shared with TRBD1. The CDR3 covers 13 residues. V shed 3 bases, J shed 6 bases, and the junction held 2 bases outside the gene matches. Looked up from germline, CDR1 is LNHDA and CDR2 is SQIVND (reference sequence). The CDR3, as DNA: TGTGCCAGTAGTATGGGGGACAGGGGCGAGCAGTACTTC. Translated: CASSMGDRGEQYF.

There are many counts of this clonotype. The rearrangement links TRBV2 to TRBJ1-1, with D perhaps matching TRBD1 (6 bases). Germline loops: CDR1 SNHLY, CDR2 FYNNEI. V lost 4 bases and J lost 0, with 12 bases in between. The CDR3 has 15 amino acids. The CDR3 nucleotides read TGTGCCAGCAGTGCCCGGACAGCCCTGAACACTGAAGCTTTCTTT. Translation gives CASSARTALNTEAFF.

In its sample, this clonotype was seen many times. The J gene is TRBJ2-6, the V gene TRBV4-2; D is possibly TRBD1 or TRBD2 (5 bases each). CDR3 size: 21 residues. Between the trimmed V and J ends, which lost 3 bases and 2 bases, there was a span of 26 bases. CDR1 is LGHNA, CDR2 YNFKEQ, per germline. The chain's CDR3 is CASSHVGTRGLGVAGANVLTF. The CDR3 nucleotides are TGTGCCAGCAGCCATGTGGGGACCCGGGGCCTAGGTGTTGCTGGGGCCAACGTCCTGACTTTC.

This clonotype was counted at least ten times. The chain links TRBV7-2 to TRBJ2-1; D remains unclear. Trimming cost V 5 bases and J 3 bases, with 5 bases left between them. The CDR3 runs 12 residues. Germline lookup yields CDR1 SGHTA and CDR2 FQGNSA. CDR3 residues: CASSRLYNEQFF. CDR3 nucleotide sequence: TGTGCCAGCAGCCGCCTCTACAATGAGCAGTTCTTC.

By share, this clonotype ranks as medium-sized. The junction and the germline gene differ at one end; a read error may be behind it. The chain links TRBV2 to TRBJ2-5; D gene uncertain. Germline CDR1 reads SNHLY; CDR2 reads FYNNEI. The CDR3 contains 10 residues. DNA of the CDR3: TGTGCCAGCAACATGGAGAGGCCCGACTTC. Protein sequence: CASNMERPDF.

This clonotype was counted at least ten times. The chain joins TRBV29-1 to TRBJ2-1, with TRBD2 as a possible D gene (6 bases). The CDR3 covers 14 residues. Per the germline V gene, CDR1 is SQVTM and CDR2 is ANQGSEA. V lost 3 bases and J lost 0, with 9 bases in between. CDR3: CSVEGRDSYNEQFF. Here the CDR3 DNA reads TGCAGCGTTGAGGGGCGGGACTCCTACAATGAGCAGTTCTTC.

This clonotype was counted ten times or more. V usage is TRBV11-2 and J usage is TRBJ2-1; the match to TRBD1 covers 9 bases. From germline, CDR1 is SGHAT and CDR2 FQNNGV. This CDR3 comprises 16 residues. After removal of 7 bases from V and 1 base from J, the junction contained 8 bases not matched to a gene. DNA of the CDR3: TGTGCCAGCACTACCGCCGGGACAGGGTCCTACAATGAGCAGTTCTTC. It translates to CASTTAGTGSYNEQFF.

This clonotype was counted many times. This chain uses TRBV20-1 with TRBJ1-1; no firm D call. This CDR3 has 14 residues. V was pared by 0 bases and J by 0 bases, with 8 bases between. Germline V gene sequence: CDR1 DFQATT, CDR2 SNEGSKA (reference sequence). The CDR3 DNA reads as TGCAGTGCTAGAGATGGGCGGTTGAACACTGAAGCTTTCTTT. Protein: CSARDGRLNTEAFF.

By share, this clonotype counts as medium-sized. V and J are TRBV6-6 and TRBJ2-7, with 8 bases aligning to TRBD2. V lost 2 bases and J lost 5; bases outside the gene matches: 5. The CDR3 runs 14 residues. The germline V gene has CDR1 MNHNY and CDR2 SVGAGI (reference sequence). CDR3 DNA: TGTGCCAGCAGTTACGGGACTAGTGCCGACGAGCAGTACTTC. Encoded protein: CASSYGTSADEQYF.

Concerning this clonotype: One junction end does not reproduce the germline sequence, and a read error may be involved. The chain has TRBV11-2 and TRBJ2-1, with a weak D call TRBD2 (5 bases). Germline V lookup: CDR1 SGHAT, CDR2 FQNNGV. The length of the CDR3 is 16 residues. CDR3 in DNA: TGTGCCAGCAGCTTCTTTAGCGTACTGTCCAACAATGGGCAGTTCTTC. Its protein is CASSFFSVLSNNGQFF.

The CDR3: CASSLGNKDQLGETQYF. The CDR3 DNA reads as TGTGCCAGCAGCTTAGGTAATAAGGACCAGTTGGGGGAGACCCAGTACTTC. The chain uses TRBV11-2 and TRBJ2-5; D gene uncertain. V was cut by 1 base and J by 5 bases, with 20 bases left in between. The CDR3 spans 17 residues. Germline loops: CDR1 SGHAT, CDR2 FQNNGV.

The sample holds many counts of this clonotype. V is TRBV2 and J is TRBJ2-7; the D is unclear. The CDR3 extends over 10 amino acids. V gave up 4 bases and J gave up 6 bases, with 4 bases separating them. The germline V gene encodes CDR1 SNHLY and CDR2 FYNNEI. The CDR3 loop reads CASSVREQYF. The CDR3, as DNA: TGTGCCAGCAGTGTCCGCGAGCAGTACTTC.

This clonotype was detected ten times or more. The gene calls are TRBV5-4 and TRBJ1-5; D gene unclear. Germline CDR1 is SGHNT and CDR2 is YYREEE (reference sequence). V shed 4 bases and J shed 6 bases, with 11 bases lying between them. This CDR3 is built from 13 residues. The CDR3 DNA follows: TGTGCCAGCAGCATTGAACCCACTCAGCCCCAGCATTTT. Translation gives CASSIEPTQPQHF.

The J gene is TRBJ1-2, the V gene TRBV6-5; D not resolved. Trimming took off 7 bases at V and 3 bases at J, with 15 bases between the two ends. This CDR3 contains 14 residues. In germline, CDR1 is MNHEY, CDR2 SVGAGI. The CDR3 DNA reads TGTGCCAGCATTAAACGACGGCCCCACTATGGCTACACCTTC. This translates into CASIKRRPHYGYTF.

This clonotype was seen at least ten times. The J gene is TRBJ2-1, the V gene TRBV20-1, with 7 bases that match TRBD1. CDR1 DFQATT and CDR2 SNEGSKA come from the germline V gene (reference sequence). The V segment lost 2 bases and the J segment 4 bases; nucleotides outside the gene matches: 5. CDR3 length equals 14 residues. The CDR3 DNA reads as TGCAGTGCTAGACGGGCAGGGGGATACAATGAGCAGTTCTTC. It is translated as CSARRAGGYNEQFF.

This clonotype has ten or more counts. The rearrangement uses TRBV25-1 and TRBJ2-3; tentatively, D is TRBD2 (6 bases). Germline loops: CDR1 MGHDK, CDR2 SYGVNS. The CDR3 extends over 16 amino acids. V gave up 7 bases and J gave up 0 bases, with 17 bases separating them. The CDR3 here is CASISEAGSSTDTQYF. CDR3 sequence (DNA): TGTGCCAGCATCAGTGAGGCGGGGAGTAGCACAGATACGCAGTATTTT. The full variable domain, with the rest looked up from reference TRBV25-1 and TRBJ2-3, is EADIYQTPRYLVIGTGKKITLECSQTMGHDKMYWYQQDPGMELHLIHYSYGVNSTEKGDLSSESTVSRIRTEHFPLTLESARPSHTSQYLCASISEAGSSTDTQYFGPGTRLTVL.

This clonotype was counted many times. Here the CDR3 DNA reads TGTGCCAGCAGTCCGGGGGCGGCCGGGGAGCTGTTTTTT. Its translation is CASSPGAAGELFF. V gene TRBV6-2 or TRBV6-3 combines with J gene TRBJ2-2; D may be TRBD1 or TRBD2 (6 bases each). Germline V gene lookup returns CDR1 MNHEY and CDR2 SVGEGT. V lost 5 bases, J lost 6 bases, and 10 bases lay in between. This CDR3 has 13 amino acids.

At least ten counts were recorded for this clonotype. The gene calls are TRBV4-1 and TRBJ2-7; TRBD1 aligns across 7 bases. There are 15 residues in the CDR3. The J segment lost 3 bases and the V segment lost 1 base, leaving 6 bases of the junction unmatched. Germline values: CDR1 MGHRA, CDR2 YSYEKL. DNA for the CDR3: TGCGCCAGCAGCCAAGTCGTGGGGGACAGCTACGAGCAGTACTTC. Its translation is CASSQVVGDSYEQYF.